This TCR beta chain was captured by sequencing in a study of regulatory T cells in long-lasting Graves disease. This clonotype was observed at least ten times. The sample's time point: newly diagnosed GD, antithyroid drugs for less than 3 months. RNA extracted from PBMCs served as the sequencing template. After removal of 4 bases from V and 4 bases from J, the junction contained 18 bases not matched to a gene. The length of the CDR3 is 18 residues. Germline values: CDR1 LGHDT, CDR2 YNNKEL (reference sequence). For TCR beta, libraries came from iRepertoire HTBI primers and Arm-PCR of CDR3 regions. TCRdb called the multiplex PCR reads again in MiXCR, with one record for every CDR3 protein. This table has roughly 400,000 distinct CDR3 sequences, around 15% appearing once. In addition, the sample was reused for a study of T cells in Graves' hyperthyroidism and ophthalmopathy.

This sequence originates from a woman between 18 and 29 years old with Graves disease. V usage is TRBV3-1 and J usage is TRBJ1-2; 7 bases are shared with TRBD1. The specimen comprised peripheral blood mononuclear cells (PBMCs), sampled at new diagnosis, from a patient treated with antithyroid drugs. The CDR3 is CASSRLYTNGTAGYGYTF. DNA for the CDR3: TGTGCCAGCAGCCGATTATATACGAACGGGACAGCGGGCTATGGCTACACCTTC.